Each of the 2 T cell receptor beta chains below was sequenced from the same sample in a study of blood T cell repertoires in COVID-19. The protocol was immunoSEQ multiplex PCR, while the TCRdb copy is restricted to in-frame clones and leaves out a portion. This sample has 100,000 to 150,000 clones; about 70% occur once, and the top ten carry 1.9%. Sample: peripheral blood. These receptor sequences come from an older woman with acute or convalescent COVID-19.

The table lists this clone with a few counts. The chain links TRBV29-1 to TRBJ1-1, with TRBD1 identical over 7 bases. Germline V CDR1 and CDR2: SQVTM, ANQGSEA. V was pared by 3 bases and J by 1 base, with 2 bases of the junction left unmatched. The length of the CDR3 is 13 residues. Written as DNA, the CDR3 is TGCAGCGTTGAGGGACAGACGAACACTGAAGCTTTCTTT. Protein sequence: CSVEGQTNTEAFF.

The gene calls are TRBV6-6 and TRBJ1-5; possible D gene TRBD1, 5 bases. Trimming removed 5 bases from V and 6 bases from J, with 11 bases in between. The CDR3 has 13 amino acids. Germline V gene data show CDR1 as MNHNY and CDR2 as SVGAGI (reference sequence). CDR3 nucleotides: TGTGCCAGCAGTACACAGGCTCCTCAGCCCCAGCATTTT. Translation gives CASSTQAPQPQHF.